The entry below gives a single T cell receptor beta chain sequence along with its context. What it binds is not known. This entry is derived from a study of OX40 agonist ivuxolimab in advanced cancers. Turning to the study itself: Patients' therapy was ivuxolimab, an antibody that acts as an agonist of OX40 (CD134).

Collection of blood occurred at baseline, at cycle 4 day 1, and at cycle 7 day 1. J was trimmed by 6 bases and V by 7 bases; bases with no gene match: 12. The CDR3 extends over 14 amino acids. The V gene's germline CDR1 is SNHLY and CDR2 FYNNEI. Generated by immunoSEQ multiplex PCR, the TCRdb table keeps only in-frame clones and is missing some. The table lists roughly 77,000 clones, 92% of them singletons, with around 0.5% in the top ten. Points from the study as a whole: Low levels of normalized T-cell clonal expansion also appeared in some nonresponders.

This sequence was found in an adult with an advanced solid tumor such as melanoma, head and neck, liver or kidney cancer. The rearrangement joins TRBV2 to TRBJ2-7, with 7 bases identical to TRBD1. This specimen consisted of CD4+ or CD8+ T cells sorted from blood, obtained in a trial of the OX40 agonist ivuxolimab. The CDR3 reads CASILRQGPGEQYF. In DNA form, the CDR3 reads TGTGCCAGCATCCTGAGACAGGGTCCGGGCGAGCAGTACTTC.